This T cell receptor (beta chain) derives from a study of blood T cells in healthy people across ages. Through a sample-barcoded 5' primer and a J-beta primer mix, a second PCR was run for roughly 7 to 11 cycles. One entry per CDR3 protein results from TCRdb running MiXCR on the 5' RACE reads. The profile shows 1.5 million to 2 million distinct CDR3 sequences, around 42% of them singletons. Remarks on this clonotype: What it recognizes is unknown.

Donors each provided about 9.5 milliliters of peripheral blood. The study isolated at least 6 million PBMCs from each sample. Extraction of total RNA produced a minimum of 5.5 micrograms from each sample. From germline, CDR1 is MGHRA and CDR2 YSYEKL. The CDR3 totals 17 residues. With 1 base clipped from V and 7 bases from J, the junction kept 8 bases outside the gene matches. Study-level results: Diversity was higher, and naive CD4+ cells more numerous, in long-lived donors than in aged donors.

Input material: blood. The sequence was obtained from a human donor in good health. The V gene is TRBV4-1, the J gene TRBJ1-6; 9 bases fit TRBD1. In DNA form, the CDR3 reads TGCGCCAGCAGCCAAGCCGGAGGGGGACAGGGAAATTCACCCCTCCACTTT. Translating it yields CASSQAGGGQGNSPLHF.